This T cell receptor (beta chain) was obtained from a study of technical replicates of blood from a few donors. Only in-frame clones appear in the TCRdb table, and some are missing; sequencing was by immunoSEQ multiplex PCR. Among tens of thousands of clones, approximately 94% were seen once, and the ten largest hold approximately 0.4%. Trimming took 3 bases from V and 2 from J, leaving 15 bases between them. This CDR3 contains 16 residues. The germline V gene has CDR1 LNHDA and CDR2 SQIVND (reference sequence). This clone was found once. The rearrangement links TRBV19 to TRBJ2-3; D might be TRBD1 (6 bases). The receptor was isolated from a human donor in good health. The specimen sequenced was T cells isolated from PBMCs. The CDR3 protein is CASSMGAAGSTDTQYF. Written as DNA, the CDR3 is TGTGCCAGTAGTATGGGGGCGGCAGGATCCACAGATACGCAGTATTTT.